The clone carrying this TCR beta chain has a count of ten or more. Its antigen is still unknown. This sample is part of a study of T cell repertoires in cytomegalovirus infection. The wider study: Matching HLA type and CMV infection were both indicated by public TCR beta signatures. Whole-study results and caveats: Cumulative frequency of public TCR beta families picked out carriers of CMV plus the relevant HLA. HLA-C-restricted, CMV-specific TCR beta clonotypes were dominant ex vivo.

Each CDR3 protein gets one entry after TCRdb re-called the reads with MiXCR. The sample carries 200,000 to 300,000 distinct CDR3 sequences, approximately 8.3% recorded once. The TCR sequence derives from a human donor in good health (CMV status not recorded). Some clones in this sample may be carry-over from other donors' samples. Sequencing was done on a sample of PBMCs.

CDR3 coding DNA: TGTGCCAGCAGCTTAGGGGGGCGAGGGGACACTGAAGCTTTCTTT. Translating it yields CASSLGGRGDTEAFF. J is TRBJ1-1 and V is TRBV7-2; TRBD1 is a possible D gene (6 bases). Germline V gene lookup returns CDR1 SGHTA and CDR2 FQGNSA. CDR3 length: 15 amino acids. V was clipped by 1 base and J by 3 bases, with 12 bases between them.